This T cell receptor (beta chain) was obtained from a study of neurological immune-mediated disorders. A remark on this clonotype: Its antigen is not identified.

Study-wide findings and caveats: Repertoires from 18 of 34 multiple sclerosis patients grouped phylogenetically into a related-CDR3 cluster, suggesting a possible signature. TCR-beta repertoires seemed private in all groups, with no expanded CDR3 amino acid sequences shared.

5'RACE with 10-nucleotide random UMIs produced the cDNA. MiXCR, applied by TCRdb to the 5' RACE reads, yields one record per CDR3 protein. The table has some 78,000 distinct CDR3 sequences, roughly 4.7% seen once. The germline CDR1 and CDR2 sequences are SGDLS and YYNGEE. The CDR3 has 14 amino acids. With 0 bases removed from V and 6 bases from J, the gap between germline ends came to 10 bases. The specimen was PBMCs. The origin of this receptor is a woman in her twenties or thirties with multiple sclerosis. The rearrangement links TRBV9 to TRBJ2-1, with no clear D. The CDR3 bases are TGTGCCAGCAGCGTAGTTGCTAACCGCAATGAGCAGTTCTTC. Protein: CASSVVANRNEQFF.